This TCR beta chain was observed in a study of response to subunit inactivated influenza vaccine. General study findings and limits: New T cells are recruited in small numbers by each seasonal influenza vaccination, according to the authors' suggestion.

TCRdb re-called the RT-PCR reads through MiXCR, storing one row per CDR3 protein. The sample lists around 200,000 distinct CDR3 sequences; approximately 14% were seen once. This clonotype was seen a few times. What it binds is unknown. V lost 3 bases and J lost 2; bases outside the gene matches: 6. The CDR3 is 15 residues long. The germline CDR1 and CDR2 sequences are LGHNA and YSLEER. This clonotype was sampled from a man aged 45-65 years who received an inactivated influenza vaccine. The source material was CD8+ T cells sorted from PBMCs, sampled less than 6 days after vaccination. The chain combines TRBV4-3 with TRBJ2-7; 8 positions agree with TRBD1. CDR3 nucleotide sequence: TGCGCCAGCAGCCACACGACAGGGGTTACCTACGAGCAGTACTTC. Translation: CASSHTTGVTYEQYF.